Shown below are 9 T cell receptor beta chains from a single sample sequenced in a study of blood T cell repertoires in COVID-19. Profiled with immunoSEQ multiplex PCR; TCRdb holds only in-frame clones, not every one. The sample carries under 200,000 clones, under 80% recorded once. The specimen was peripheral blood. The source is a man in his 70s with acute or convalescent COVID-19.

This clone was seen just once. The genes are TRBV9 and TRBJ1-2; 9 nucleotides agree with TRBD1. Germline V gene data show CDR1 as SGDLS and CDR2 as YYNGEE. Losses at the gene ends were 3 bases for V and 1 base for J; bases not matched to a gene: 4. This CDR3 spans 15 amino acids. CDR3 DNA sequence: TGTGCCAGCAGCGAGGGACAGGGCAATAACTATGGCTACACCTTC. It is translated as CASSEGQGNNYGYTF. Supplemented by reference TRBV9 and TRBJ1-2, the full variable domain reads DSGVTQTPKHLITATGQRVTLRCSPRSGDLSVYWYQQSLDQGLQFLIQYYNGEERAKGNILERFSAQQFPDLHSELNLSSLELGDSALYFCASSEGQGNNYGYTFGSGTRLTVV.

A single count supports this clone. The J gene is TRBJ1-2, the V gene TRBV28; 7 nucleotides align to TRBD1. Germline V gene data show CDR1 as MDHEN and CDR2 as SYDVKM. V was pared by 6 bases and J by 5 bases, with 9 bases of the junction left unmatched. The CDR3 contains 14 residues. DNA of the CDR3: TGTGCCAGCAGGCTCCCGACAGGGCGGTATGGCTACACCTTC. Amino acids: CASRLPTGRYGYTF.

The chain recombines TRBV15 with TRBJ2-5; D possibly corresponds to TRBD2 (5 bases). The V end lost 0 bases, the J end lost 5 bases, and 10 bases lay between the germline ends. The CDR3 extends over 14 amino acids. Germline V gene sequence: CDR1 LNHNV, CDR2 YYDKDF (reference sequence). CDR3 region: CATSREGPGETQYF. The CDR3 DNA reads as TGTGCCACCAGCAGAGAAGGTCCGGGGGAGACCCAGTACTTC.

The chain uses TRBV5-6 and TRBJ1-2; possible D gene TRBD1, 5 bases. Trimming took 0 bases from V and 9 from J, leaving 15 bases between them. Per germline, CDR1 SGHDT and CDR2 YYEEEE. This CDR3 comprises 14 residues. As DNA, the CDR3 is TGTGCCAGCAGCTTGGGTCGGCAGGGAGGAAGCTACACCTTC. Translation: CASSLGRQGGSYTF.

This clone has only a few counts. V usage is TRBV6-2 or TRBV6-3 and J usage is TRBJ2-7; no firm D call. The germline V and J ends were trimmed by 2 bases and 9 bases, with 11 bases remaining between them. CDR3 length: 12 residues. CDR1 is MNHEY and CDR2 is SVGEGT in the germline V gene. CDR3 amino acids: CASSYHVLRQYF. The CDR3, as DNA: TGTGCCAGCAGTTACCACGTACTTCGGCAGTACTTC.

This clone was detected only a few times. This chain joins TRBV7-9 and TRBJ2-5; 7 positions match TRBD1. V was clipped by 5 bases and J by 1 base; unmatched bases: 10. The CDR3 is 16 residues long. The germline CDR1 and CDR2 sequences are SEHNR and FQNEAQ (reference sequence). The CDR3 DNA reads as TGTGCCAGCAGCCGTCTGGGACAGCAATCCCAAGAGACCCAGTACTTC. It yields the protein CASSRLGQQSQETQYF.

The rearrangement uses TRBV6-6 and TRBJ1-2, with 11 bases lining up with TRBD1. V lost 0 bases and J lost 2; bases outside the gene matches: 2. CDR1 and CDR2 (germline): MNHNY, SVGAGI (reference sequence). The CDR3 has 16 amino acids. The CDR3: CASSYSGQGANYGYTF. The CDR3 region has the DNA TGTGCCAGCAGTTACTCCGGACAGGGGGCGAACTATGGCTACACCTTC.

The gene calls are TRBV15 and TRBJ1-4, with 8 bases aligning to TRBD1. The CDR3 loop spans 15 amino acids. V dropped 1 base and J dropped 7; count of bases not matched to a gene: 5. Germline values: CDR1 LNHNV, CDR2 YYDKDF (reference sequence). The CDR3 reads CATSRVSGGGEKLFF. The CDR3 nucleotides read TGTGCCACCAGCAGAGTTTCAGGGGGCGGTGAAAAACTGTTTTTT. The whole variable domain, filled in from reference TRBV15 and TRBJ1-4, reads DAMVIQNPRYQVTQFGKPVTLSCSQTLNHNVMYWYQQKSSQAPKLLFHYYDKDFNNEADTPDNFQSRRPNTSFCFLDIRSPGLGDTAMYLCATSRVSGGGEKLFFGSGTQLSVL.

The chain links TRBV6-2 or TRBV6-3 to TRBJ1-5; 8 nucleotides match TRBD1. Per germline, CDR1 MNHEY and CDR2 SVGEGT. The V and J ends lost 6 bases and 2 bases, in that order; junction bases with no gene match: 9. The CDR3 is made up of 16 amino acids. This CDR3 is CASSLTGGVGNQPQHF. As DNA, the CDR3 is TGTGCCAGCAGCCTTACAGGGGGTGTGGGCAATCAGCCCCAGCATTTT.